Listed here are 21 T cell receptor beta chains from one sample, sequenced in a study of early stage breast cancer tumors. TCRdb keeps only in-frame clones here, not all; method: immunoSEQ multiplex PCR. The table lists under 45,000 clones, around 69% of them singletons, with 7.2% in the top ten. The sample was blood. These receptors were obtained from a person aged 45-65 years with breast cancer.

As concerns this clone: A junction end diverges from the germline sequence, so it may reflect a read error. The chain links TRBV7-7 to TRBJ1-4, with 8 bases fitting TRBD1. CDR1 is SSHAT and CDR2 is FNYEAQ in the germline V gene (reference sequence). The CDR3 is 15 residues long. CDR3 sequence: CASSSGTGDNEKLFF. Written as DNA, the CDR3 is TGTGCTAGCAGCTCAGGGACAGGAGACAATGAAAAACTGTTTTTT. Full variable domain (missing parts from reference TRBV7-7 and TRBJ1-4): GAGVSQSPRYKVTKRGQDVTLRCDPISSHATLYWYQQALGQGPEFLTYFNYEAQPDKSGLPSDRFSAERPEGSISTLTIQRTEQRDSAMYRCASSSGTGDNEKLFFGSGTQLSVL.

The CDR3 region is CARRLAGVNEQFF. The CDR3 nucleotides are TGTGCCAGGAGGCTAGCGGGAGTGAATGAGCAGTTCTTC. V is TRBV6-4 and J is TRBJ2-1, with 10 bases that match TRBD2. Losses at the gene ends were 9 bases for V and 7 bases for J; bases not matched to a gene: 6. The CDR3 is 13 residues long. Germline-derived CDR1 and CDR2 are MRHNA and SNTAGT.

V gene TRBV5-4 combines with J gene TRBJ2-1; perhaps TRBD2 as D (5 bases). The V and J ends lost 0 bases and 5 bases respectively, with 12 bases between them. CDR1 and CDR2 (germline): SGHNT, YYREEE (reference sequence). The CDR3 spans 15 residues. The CDR3 DNA follows: TGTGCCAGCAGCTTGGCGGCGGGTCGAAACAATGAGCAGTTCTTC. It is translated as CASSLAAGRNNEQFF.

The rearrangement links TRBV6-5 to TRBJ1-2; D is perhaps TRBD1 (5 bases). The CDR3 covers 13 residues. Germline V gives CDR1 MNHEY, CDR2 SVGAGI. V was pared by 6 bases and J by 3 bases, with 11 bases between. Written as DNA, the CDR3 is TGTGCCAGCAGACTTGACAGACACTATGGCTACACCTTC. Translating it yields CASRLDRHYGYTF.

The genes are TRBV14 and TRBJ2-5; TRBD2 agrees at 8 bases. Germline CDR1 is SGHDN and CDR2 is FVKESK. Trimming removed 0 bases from V and 4 bases from J; junction bases left unmatched: 7. The CDR3 has 16 residues. The CDR3 spells CASSQDRGRWGETQYF. The CDR3 DNA reads TGTGCCAGCAGCCAAGATCGCGGGAGGTGGGGAGAGACCCAGTACTTC.

This rearrangement joins TRBV18 to TRBJ1-3; perhaps TRBD1 as D (6 bases). This CDR3 comprises 15 residues. From germline, CDR1 is KGHSH and CDR2 LQKENI. Trimming removed 4 bases from V and 0 bases from J, with 10 bases in between. The CDR3 DNA follows: TGTGCCAGCTCACGACAGGACAGCTCTGGAAACACCATATATTTT. Translating it yields CASSRQDSSGNTIYF. The entire variable domain, with the rest obtained from reference TRBV18 and TRBJ1-3, is as follows: NAGVMQNPRHLVRRRGQEARLRCSPMKGHSHVYWYRQLPEEGLKFMVYLQKENIIDESGMPKERFSAEFPKEGPSILRIQQVVRGDSAAYFCASSRQDSSGNTIYFGEGSWLTVV.

The gene calls are TRBV6-1 and TRBJ2-3, with D perhaps TRBD1 (6 bases). The V gene's germline CDR1 is MNHNS and CDR2 SASEGT. Between the trimmed V and J ends, which lost 0 bases and 1 base, there was a span of 8 bases. This CDR3 region has 15 residues. CDR3 DNA: TGTGCCAGCAGTGAAGCGGGGGCCCGCACAGATACGCAGTATTTT. It is translated as CASSEAGARTDTQYF.

This chain uses TRBV6-5 with TRBJ1-6, with TRBD1 matching 11 bases. Germline-derived CDR1 and CDR2 are MNHEY and SVGAGI. The CDR3 spans 14 residues. V dropped 7 bases and J dropped 13; count of bases not matched to a gene: 9. CDR3 nucleotide sequence: TGTGCCAGCAACCCCGGGACAGGGGGTTCCCCCCTCCACTTT. Amino acids: CASNPGTGGSPLHF.

The V and J genes are TRBV10-1 and TRBJ2-1; D perhaps matches TRBD1 (6 bases). Between the trimmed V and J ends, which lost 3 bases and 7 bases, there was a span of 16 bases. Germline V gene sequence: CDR1 WNHNN, CDR2 SYGVQD (reference sequence). This CDR3 is 15 amino acids long. The CDR3 sequence is CASSDSGTPLNEQFF. The DNA of the CDR3 is TGCGCCAGCAGTGACTCTGGGACACCACTTAATGAGCAGTTCTTC.

This clone was detected only once. The rearrangement joins TRBV5-4 to TRBJ2-5; TRBD1 might be the D (7 bases). Germline CDR1 reads SGHNT; CDR2 reads YYREEE (reference sequence). V lost 7 bases, J lost 3 bases, and 13 bases lay in between. This CDR3 contains 13 residues. DNA of the CDR3: TGTGCCAGCCGGAGGGGACAGAAAGAGACCCAGTACTTC. Amino acids: CASRRGQKETQYF.

The chain is built from TRBV11-1 and TRBJ2-3; D perhaps matches TRBD2 (6 bases). The CDR3 consists of 16 residues. The germline V and J ends were trimmed by 1 base and 0 bases, with 11 bases remaining between them. The V gene's germline CDR1 is SGHAT and CDR2 FQDESV (reference sequence). CDR3 region: CASSLGAGPSTDTQYF. The CDR3 bases are TGTGCCAGCAGCTTAGGTGCGGGACCAAGCACAGATACGCAGTATTTT. The full variable domain, rest sourced from reference TRBV11-1 and TRBJ2-3, is EAEVAQSPRYKITEKSQAVAFWCDPISGHATLYWYRQILGQGPELLVQFQDESVVDDSQLPKDRFSAERLKGVDSTLKIQPAELGDSAMYLCASSLGAGPSTDTQYFGPGTRLTVL.

This chain joins TRBV7-6 and TRBJ1-4, with a possible D match to TRBD1 (5 bases). Trimming pared 1 base from V and 5 bases from J, leaving 8 bases between. The CDR3 sequence is 14 residues long. Germline CDR1 and CDR2: SGHVS and FNYEAQ. The CDR3 reads CASSLGGLNEKLFF. The CDR3 coding sequence is TGTGCCAGCAGCTTAGGGGGCCTAAATGAAAAACTGTTTTTT.

The chain links TRBV21-1 to TRBJ2-7; the D call of TRBD2 is as the table states it, not checked on the DNA. TRBV21-1 is annotated as a pseudogene. CDR3 length equals 14 residues. CDR3 DNA: TGTGCCGGCGACCTACCTAGCGGGTACCTCGAGCAGTACTTC. Protein product: CAGDLPSGYLEQYF.

This chain links TRBV10-3 with TRBJ1-1; 9 nucleotides line up with TRBD1. In germline, CDR1 is ENHRY, CDR2 SYGVKD. V dropped 2 bases and J dropped 5; count of bases not matched to a gene: 6. The CDR3 runs to 15 residues. The CDR3 loop reads CAISERKGQGTEAFF. In DNA form, the CDR3 reads TGTGCCATCAGTGAGCGGAAAGGACAGGGGACTGAAGCTTTCTTT.

This sequence joins TRBV5-1 and TRBJ2-2, with TRBD2 identical over 14 bases. Germline assignment: CDR1 SGHRS and CDR2 YFSETQ. CDR3 length: 17 amino acids. The V segment lost 2 bases and the J segment 1 base; nucleotides outside the gene matches: 1. The CDR3 DNA reads as TGCGCCAGCAGCTTTGGACTAGCGGGAGGGAACACCGGGGAGCTGTTTTTT. Translation: CASSFGLAGGNTGELFF.

The V call is TRBV27, the J call TRBJ1-4; the D is unclear. In germline, CDR1 is MNHEY, CDR2 SMNVEV (reference sequence). This CDR3 region has 11 residues. Trimming removed 6 bases at V and 5 bases at J, with 4 bases between. The CDR3 sequence: CASRRNEKLFF. CDR3 bases: TGTGCCAGCAGGAGAAATGAAAAACTGTTTTTT.

This clone appeared once. The chain combines TRBV11-2 with TRBJ2-3; 7 bases line up with TRBD2. J was trimmed by 1 base and V by 5 bases; bases with no gene match: 9. This CDR3 region has 16 residues. Germline CDR1 SGHAT, CDR2 FQNNGV. In DNA form, the CDR3 reads TGTGCCAGCAGCCGGGGAGGGAGCGGGGGCACAGATACGCAGTATTTT. This translates into CASSRGGSGGTDTQYF.

The table lists this clone with a few counts. This chain links TRBV14 with TRBJ2-5; TRBD2 matches at 11 bases. This CDR3 has 14 residues. Per the germline V gene, CDR1 is SGHDN and CDR2 is FVKESK. With V trimmed by 6 bases and J by 2 bases, 2 bases remained unmatched. DNA of the CDR3: TGTGCCAGCAGTCGACTAGCGGGGCAAGAGACCCAGTACTTC. Translated: CASSRLAGQETQYF.

The rearrangement links TRBV11-2 to TRBJ2-1; D is possibly TRBD2 (6 bases). CDR1 SGHAT and CDR2 FQNNGV come from the germline V gene. This CDR3 region has 14 residues. Trimming shortened V by 5 bases and J by 2 bases, and 10 bases separated the two germline ends. The CDR3 is CASSGSGAYNEQFF. The CDR3, as DNA: TGTGCCAGCAGCGGCTCGGGGGCCTACAATGAGCAGTTCTTC.

The rearrangement uses TRBV2 and TRBJ2-5; 12 bases match TRBD2. The J segment lost 5 bases and the V segment lost 4 bases, leaving 5 bases of the junction unmatched. Germline lookup yields CDR1 SNHLY and CDR2 FYNNEI. The CDR3 has 15 amino acids. CDR3 sequence: CASSARLAGEETQYF. The CDR3, as DNA: TGTGCCAGCAGTGCGAGACTAGCGGGGGAGGAGACCCAGTACTTC.

The chain joins TRBV11-2 to TRBJ1-3, with D possibly being TRBD1 (5 bases). V lost 6 bases and J 0 bases, leaving 9 bases between the germline ends. This CDR3 comprises 14 residues. CDR1 is SGHAT, CDR2 FQNNGV, per germline. This CDR3 reads CASSSGYSGNTIYF. The CDR3 nucleotides read TGTGCCAGCAGTTCAGGGTACTCTGGAAACACCATATATTTT.